Presented here are 25 T cell receptor beta chains from one specimen sequenced in a study of blood T cell repertoires in COVID-19. The assay was immunoSEQ multiplex PCR, and TCRdb's table has in-frame clones only and misses some. The sample includes approximately 210,000 clones, around 81% of them seen just once. Sequencing used PBMCs or T cells enriched from blood (not recorded which). These receptors came from a woman aged 45-59 years with acute COVID-19.

This clone was counted only a few times. The gene calls are TRBV7-2 and TRBJ1-6; 11 nucleotides align to TRBD1. Trimming removed 2 bases from V and 9 bases from J; junction bases left unmatched: 6. This CDR3 has 16 residues. Germline values: CDR1 SGHTA, CDR2 FQGNSA. CDR3 amino acids: CASSLNSGTGGSPLHF. The CDR3 DNA is TGTGCCAGCAGCTTAAATTCCGGGACAGGGGGTTCACCCCTCCACTTT.

The rearrangement joins TRBV19 to TRBJ1-2; no clear D gene. The V and J ends lost 11 bases and 2 bases respectively, with 9 bases between them. The CDR3 loop spans 11 amino acids. CDR1 and CDR2 from the germline V gene are LNHDA and SQIVND (reference sequence). The CDR3 DNA is TGTGCCGCAGAACAGAACTATGGCTACACCTTC. It encodes CAAEQNYGYTF.

The chain employs TRBV6-5 and TRBJ1-5; D uncertain. Trimming pared 0 bases from V and 7 bases from J, leaving 7 bases between. The CDR3 contains 13 residues. CDR1 MNHEY and CDR2 SVGAGI come from the germline V gene. In DNA form, the CDR3 reads TGTGCCAGCAGTTACTCCGAGTTCCAGCCCCAGCATTTT. Amino acids: CASSYSEFQPQHF.

The V call is TRBV19, the J call TRBJ1-6; TRBD1 aligns across 7 bases. The CDR3 has 15 amino acids. V lost 3 bases and J lost 8; bases outside the gene matches: 7. The germline V gene encodes CDR1 LNHDA and CDR2 SQIVND (reference sequence). The CDR3 coding sequence is TGTGCCAGTAGTATGGGACAGAAAATTTATTCACCCCTCCACTTT. This sequence encodes CASSMGQKIYSPLHF.

This clone has a single count. The chain joins TRBV7-2 to TRBJ2-3, with no clear D. The CDR3 runs to 13 residues. The V and J ends lost 2 bases and 1 base respectively, with 4 bases between them. Germline CDR1 is SGHTA and CDR2 is FQGNSA. The CDR3, as DNA: TGTGCCAGCAGCTTACAGGGCACAGATACGCAGTATTTT. Translating gives CASSLQGTDTQYF.

The rearrangement links TRBV9 to TRBJ2-2; the D is unclear. This CDR3 contains 16 residues. V was shortened by 0 bases and J by 6 bases, with 15 bases between the two germline ends. The germline V gene encodes CDR1 SGDLS and CDR2 YYNGEE. CDR3 sequence (DNA): TGTGCCAGCAGCGTAGCTAGGCAGAGGTGGGCCGGGGAGCTGTTTTTT. It translates to CASSVARQRWAGELFF.

The chain employs TRBV12-5 and TRBJ2-3; D gene ambiguous. Per germline, CDR1 LGHNT and CDR2 FRNRAP. This CDR3 region has 14 residues. Trimming took 4 bases from V and 5 from J, leaving 13 bases between them. The CDR3 spells CASGYENAGDTQYF. CDR3 coding DNA: TGTGCTAGTGGTTACGAGAATGCTGGAGATACGCAGTATTTT.

The chain carries TRBV7-2 and TRBJ1-2, with D perhaps TRBD1 (5 bases). Germline CDR1 SGHTA, CDR2 FQGNSA. The CDR3 runs to 14 residues. V was cut by 4 bases and J by 8 bases, with 17 bases left in between. The CDR3 loop is CASSSDQGISGYTF. The CDR3 nucleotides read TGTGCCAGCAGCTCTGATCAGGGAATATCGGGCTACACCTTC.

V is TRBV28 and J is TRBJ2-6; 7 bases are a match to TRBD1. Germline assignment: CDR1 MDHEN and CDR2 SYDVKM. CDR3 length: 16 residues. Trimming cost V 6 bases and J 2 bases; bases outside gene matches: 7. The CDR3 is CASRGTEEAGANVLTF. The CDR3 coding sequence is TGTGCCAGCAGAGGGACAGAGGAAGCTGGGGCCAACGTCCTGACTTTC.

The rearrangement uses TRBV7-8 and TRBJ1-6; 7 bases are shared with TRBD1. Germline CDR1 SGHVS, CDR2 FQNEAQ. This CDR3 spans 14 amino acids. The junction had 10 bases not matched to a gene; V was cut back by 6 bases and J by 11 bases. The chain's CDR3 is CASSFGQDSAPLHF. The CDR3 DNA sequence: TGTGCCAGCAGTTTCGGACAGGACTCGGCACCCCTCCACTTT. The full variable domain, rest sourced from reference TRBV7-8 and TRBJ1-6, is GAGVSQSPRYKVAKRGQDVALRCDPISGHVSLFWYQQALGQGPEFLTYFQNEAQLDKSGLPSDRFFAERPEGSVSTLKIQRTQQEDSAVYLCASSFGQDSAPLHFGNGTRLTVT.

The chain couples TRBV7-2 to TRBJ1-3, with 11 nucleotides matching TRBD1. The germline V gene encodes CDR1 SGHTA and CDR2 FQGNSA. The V gene end was trimmed by 5 bases and the J gene end by 9 bases; junction bases not matched to a gene: 9. This CDR3 is 15 amino acids long. The CDR3 sequence is CASSPGTGGGGTIYF. The CDR3 region has the DNA TGTGCCAGCAGCCCAGGGACAGGGGGTGGAGGCACCATATATTTT.

The chain links TRBV30 to TRBJ1-2, with D possibly being TRBD1 (6 bases). From germline, CDR1 is GTSNPN and CDR2 SVGIG (reference sequence). Trimming took off 0 bases at V and 8 bases at J, with 19 bases between the two ends. This CDR3 is 15 amino acids long. CDR3 sequence: CAWSVTSVAGVGYTF. Written as DNA, the CDR3 is TGTGCCTGGAGTGTAACCAGTGTGGCAGGGGTGGGCTACACCTTC.

This clone occurred once. The V gene is TRBV6-5, the J gene TRBJ1-5; 10 nucleotides match TRBD1. The CDR3 sequence is 14 residues long. Germline CDR1 is MNHEY and CDR2 is SVGAGI. V lost 6 bases to trimming and J lost 7 bases; unmatched junction nucleotides: 6. CDR3: CASRQDRGSQPQHF. The CDR3, as DNA: TGTGCCAGCAGACAGGACAGGGGGAGCCAGCCCCAGCATTTT.

The chain is built from TRBV19 and TRBJ1-4, with TRBD1 as a possible D gene (5 bases). The CDR3 sequence is 16 residues long. V lost 8 bases and J 6 bases, leaving 22 bases between the germline ends. Germline V lookup: CDR1 LNHDA, CDR2 SQIVND (reference sequence). CDR3 sequence reads: CASHGGGAGQYEKLFF. The CDR3 nucleotides read TGTGCCAGTCACGGTGGGGGAGCGGGTCAGTATGAAAAACTGTTTTTT. Full variable domain (missing parts from reference TRBV19 and TRBJ1-4): DGGITQSPKYLFRKEGQNVTLSCEQNLNHDAMYWYRQDPGQGLRLIYYSQIVNDFQKGDIAEGYSVSREKKESFPLTVTSAQKNPTAFYLCASHGGGAGQYEKLFFGSGTQLSVL.

The chain carries TRBV5-1 and TRBJ2-2; D is uncertain. The CDR3 has 14 residues. In germline, CDR1 is SGHRS, CDR2 YFSETQ. Trimming removed 0 bases at V and 2 bases at J, with 5 bases between. The CDR3 is CASSLVQNTGELFF. The CDR3 DNA reads as TGCGCCAGCAGCTTGGTACAAAACACCGGGGAGCTGTTTTTT. The entire variable domain, with the rest obtained from reference TRBV5-1 and TRBJ2-2, is as follows: KAGVTQTPRYLIKTRGQQVTLSCSPISGHRSVSWYQQTPGQGLQFLFEYFSETQRNKGNFPGRFSGRQFSNSRSEMNVSTLELGDSALYLCASSLVQNTGELFFGEGSRLTVL.

The CDR3 DNA follows: TGTGCCAGCAGCCAGGGCGGGGGCGCGTATTTTCACGAAAAACTGTTTTTT. This gives the protein CASSQGGGAYFHEKLFF. The V gene is TRBV3-1 (or the pseudogene TRBV3-2), the J gene TRBJ1-4; D is perhaps TRBD1 (6 bases). Germline lookup yields CDR1 LGHDT and CDR2 YNNKEL (reference sequence). The CDR3 is 17 amino acids. Trimming took off 3 bases at V and 8 bases at J, with 22 bases between the two ends.

The V gene is TRBV7-9, the J gene TRBJ2-3; TRBD1 matches at 12 bases. CDR1 is SEHNR and CDR2 is FQNEAQ in the germline V gene (reference sequence). There are 15 residues in the CDR3. Germline trimming cut 5 bases from V and 5 bases from J; bases unmatched to any gene: 5. The DNA of the CDR3 is TGTGCCAGCAGCCTGGGACAGGGGGCAAAAGATACGCAGTATTTT. Translating it yields CASSLGQGAKDTQYF.

This clone came up a few times. The chain combines TRBV11-2 with TRBJ2-2; 7 nucleotides line up with TRBD2. CDR1 and CDR2 (germline): SGHAT, FQNNGV. V gave up 6 bases and J gave up 7 bases; unmatched junction bases: 14. The CDR3 runs 16 residues. The DNA for the CDR3 is TGTGCCAGCAGTCTCACCCTCGGGGGGAGTAGCGGGGAGCTGTTTTTT. Translation gives CASSLTLGGSSGELFF. The variable domain in full, completed from reference TRBV11-2 and TRBJ2-2, reads EAGVAQSPRYKIIEKRQSVAFWCNPISGHATLYWYQQILGQGPKLLIQFQNNGVVDDSQLPKDRFSAERLKGVDSTLKIQPAKLEDSAVYLCASSLTLGGSSGELFFGEGSRLTVL.

This clone has a single count. The chain is built from TRBV19 and TRBJ2-1; no clear D gene. The CDR3 consists of 12 residues. Between the trimmed V and J ends, which lost 5 bases and 2 bases, there was a span of 4 bases. Germline values: CDR1 LNHDA, CDR2 SQIVND (reference sequence). The DNA of the CDR3 is TGTGCCAGTAGTCTAACCTACAATGAGCAGTTCTTC. This translates into CASSLTYNEQFF. The whole variable domain, filled in from reference TRBV19 and TRBJ2-1, reads DGGITQSPKYLFRKEGQNVTLSCEQNLNHDAMYWYRQDPGQGLRLIYYSQIVNDFQKGDIAEGYSVSREKKESFPLTVTSAQKNPTAFYLCASSLTYNEQFFGPGTRLTVL.

V gene TRBV20-1 combines with J gene TRBJ2-7; D may be TRBD1 (6 bases). V lost 5 bases to trimming and J lost 6 bases, with 11 bases between them. The CDR3 contains 11 residues. CDR1 and CDR2 from the germline V gene are DFQATT and SNEGSKA (reference sequence). The CDR3 region is CSARDRSEQYF. The CDR3 DNA reads as TGCAGTGCTCGCGACAGGTCCGAGCAGTACTTC.

The J gene is TRBJ2-3, the V gene TRBV11-3; perhaps TRBD2 as D (5 bases). The V gene lost 5 bases and the J gene lost 2 bases, with 8 bases spanning the gap. This CDR3 region has 13 residues. Per the germline V gene, CDR1 is SGHNT and CDR2 is YENEEA. CDR3 in amino acids: CASSPRDTDTQYF. CDR3 nucleotides: TGTGCCAGCAGCCCACGGGACACAGATACGCAGTATTTT.

The chain employs TRBV6-4 and TRBJ1-5; the match to TRBD1 covers 8 bases. In germline, CDR1 is MRHNA, CDR2 SNTAGT. The CDR3 totals 20 residues. Germline trimming cut 0 bases from V and 0 bases from J; bases unmatched to any gene: 13. CDR3 DNA: TGTGCCAGCAGTGACTCTATGGGTGACAGGGGAAACTATAGCAATCAGCCCCAGCATTTT. Its protein is CASSDSMGDRGNYSNQPQHF.

V is TRBV5-1 and J is TRBJ2-3; weak D call: TRBD1 (5 bases). V was cut by 0 bases and J by 2 bases, with 7 bases left in between. This CDR3 spans 14 amino acids. Germline CDR1 is SGHRS and CDR2 is YFSETQ. The chain's CDR3 is CASSLGQTTDTQYF. The CDR3 DNA sequence: TGCGCCAGCAGCTTGGGACAGACCACAGATACGCAGTATTTT.

The J gene is TRBJ2-5, the V gene TRBV7-9; TRBD2 might be the D (6 bases). V was clipped by 0 bases and J by 6 bases, with 11 bases between them. CDR3 length: 14 amino acids. From germline, CDR1 is SEHNR and CDR2 FQNEAQ (reference sequence). In nucleotides, the CDR3 is TGTGCCAGCAGCTTAGCCCCTAGCGAGAAGACCCAGTACTTC. This codes for CASSLAPSEKTQYF.

J is TRBJ2-7 and V is TRBV2, with 12 bases fitting TRBD2. The length of the CDR3 is 14 residues. Losses at the gene ends were 8 bases for V and 2 bases for J; bases not matched to a gene: 4. Germline assignment: CDR1 SNHLY and CDR2 FYNNEI. As DNA, the CDR3 is TGTGCCAGCCGACTAGCGGGGGTTGCCTACGAGCAGTACTTC. Translation gives CASRLAGVAYEQYF.